A selection of T cell receptor beta chains follows, all from one sample in a study of cytomegalovirus exposure and HLA in healthy donors. The data were produced by immunoSEQ multiplex PCR, yet TCRdb's version contains in-frame clones alone and is incomplete. The sample yields some 320,000 clones, roughly 87% seen once. Sequencing input: PBMCs. Receptors originate from a woman aged 25-40 years in good health and CMV-seropositive. Each CDR3 is given with its conserved first and last residue. The order of the fields is D gene, J gene, CDR3 length, clone size, V gene, CDR3 protein, CDR3 DNA. The D gene is left open where the match is weak. A clone size is listed for some rows: how often the clone was seen (once, few, many), or a class if it is expanded.

d_gene: TRBD1; j_gene: TRBJ2-1; len: 16; abundance: .; v_gene: TRBV7-9; CDR3aa: CASSILDRDPYNEQFF; CDR3nt: TGTGCCAGCAGCATACTGGACAGGGACCCTTACAATGAGCAGTTCTTC
d_gene: TRBD2; j_gene: TRBJ2-3; len: 14; abundance: .; v_gene: TRBV7-2; CDR3aa: CASSLNGRADTQYF; CDR3nt: TGTGCCAGCAGCTTGAACGGGAGGGCAGATACGCAGTATTTT
d_gene: .; j_gene: TRBJ1-1; len: 16; abundance: .; v_gene: TRBV4-3; CDR3aa: CASSQDVVKEGTEAFF; CDR3nt: TGCGCCAGCAGCCAAGATGTGGTTAAGGAGGGCACTGAAGCTTTCTTT
d_gene: TRBD1; j_gene: TRBJ1-2; len: 17; abundance: .; v_gene: TRBV5-6; CDR3aa: CASSLGTGGAVDYGYTF; CDR3nt: TGTGCCAGCAGCTTGGGGACAGGGGGCGCAGTAGACTATGGCTACACCTTC
d_gene: .; j_gene: TRBJ2-7; len: 14; abundance: .; v_gene: TRBV5-1; CDR3aa: CATQRQVDSYEQYF; CDR3nt: TGCGCCACCCAGAGGCAGGTAGACTCCTACGAGCAGTACTTC
d_gene: .; j_gene: TRBJ1-4; len: 13; abundance: .; v_gene: TRBV11-3; CDR3aa: CASSLGRGEKLFF; CDR3nt: TGTGCCAGCAGCTTAGGCAGGGGTGAAAAACTGTTTTTT
d_gene: .; j_gene: TRBJ1-1; len: 12; abundance: .; v_gene: TRBV30; CDR3aa: CAWSDARSEAFF; CDR3nt: TGTGCCTGGAGTGATGCGAGAAGCGAAGCTTTCTTT
d_gene: TRBD1; j_gene: TRBJ1-1; len: 15; abundance: .; v_gene: TRBV27; CDR3aa: CASKSLGQGRTEAFF; CDR3nt: TGTGCCAGCAAATCATTGGGACAGGGCCGGACTGAAGCTTTCTTT
d_gene: TRBD2; j_gene: TRBJ2-7; len: 13; abundance: once; v_gene: TRBV27; CDR3aa: CASGLAGNYEQYF; CDR3nt: TGTGCCAGCGGACTAGCGGGAAACTACGAGCAGTACTTC
d_gene: .; j_gene: TRBJ2-1; len: 14; abundance: .; v_gene: TRBV28; CDR3aa: CASSFIAENNEQFF; CDR3nt: TGTGCCAGCAGTTTTATCGCTGAAAACAATGAGCAGTTCTTC
d_gene: .; j_gene: TRBJ2-7; len: 13; abundance: .; v_gene: TRBV5-4; CDR3aa: CASSLRGRGEQYF; CDR3nt: TGTGCCAGCAGCCTACGGGGCCGGGGTGAGCAGTACTTC
d_gene: TRBD1; j_gene: TRBJ1-1; len: 17; abundance: once; v_gene: TRBV5-6; CDR3aa: CASNQRQGPRMNTEAFF; CDR3nt: TGTGCCAGCAACCAGCGACAGGGCCCAAGGATGAACACTGAAGCTTTCTTT
d_gene: .; j_gene: TRBJ1-5; len: 15; abundance: few; v_gene: TRBV15; CDR3aa: CATSIGRIPNQPQHF; CDR3nt: TGTGCCACCAGCATAGGACGGATTCCAAATCAGCCCCAGCATTTT
d_gene: .; j_gene: TRBJ2-6; len: 18; abundance: .; v_gene: TRBV5-1; CDR3aa: CASSIGIRALSGANVLTF; CDR3nt: TGCGCCAGCAGCATTGGGATCCGGGCCCTCTCTGGGGCCAACGTCCTGACTTTC
d_gene: TRBD2; j_gene: TRBJ2-1; len: 15; abundance: .; v_gene: TRBV7-3; CDR3aa: CASSLRLAGVAEQFF; CDR3nt: TGTGCCAGCAGCTTGAGACTAGCGGGAGTGGCTGAGCAGTTCTTC
d_gene: TRBD1; j_gene: TRBJ1-1; len: 18; abundance: .; v_gene: TRBV2; CDR3aa: CASHWTIRDRGMNTEAFF; CDR3nt: TGTGCCAGCCACTGGACTATCCGGGACAGGGGTATGAACACTGAAGCTTTCTTT
d_gene: TRBD1; j_gene: TRBJ1-6; len: 15; abundance: .; v_gene: TRBV5-4; CDR3aa: CASSPRTGDNSPLHF; CDR3nt: TGTGCCAGCAGCCCCCGGACAGGGGATAATTCACCCCTCCACTTT
d_gene: .; j_gene: TRBJ2-1; len: 14; abundance: .; v_gene: TRBV7-7; CDR3aa: CASSPGRAYNEQFF; CDR3nt: TGTGCCAGCAGCCCCGGTCGGGCCTACAATGAGCAGTTCTTC
d_gene: .; j_gene: TRBJ2-7; len: 10; abundance: .; v_gene: TRBV20-1; CDR3aa: CSASDYEQYF; CDR3nt: TGCAGTGCTAGTGACTACGAGCAGTACTTC
d_gene: TRBD1; j_gene: TRBJ1-4; len: 12; abundance: .; v_gene: TRBV29-1; CDR3aa: CSVGTGSEKLFF; CDR3nt: TGCAGCGTGGGGACAGGGTCTGAAAAACTGTTTTTT
d_gene: .; j_gene: TRBJ2-2; len: 12; abundance: .; v_gene: TRBV7-9; CDR3aa: CASSSRAGELFF; CDR3nt: TGTGCCAGCAGCTCCAGGGCCGGGGAGCTGTTTTTT
d_gene: .; j_gene: TRBJ1-2; len: 11; abundance: .; v_gene: TRBV30; CDR3aa: CAFRTAYGYTF; CDR3nt: TGTGCCTTCAGGACAGCCTATGGCTACACCTTC
d_gene: .; j_gene: TRBJ1-3; len: 15; abundance: .; v_gene: TRBV2; CDR3aa: CASSGWGLIGNTIYF; CDR3nt: TGTGCCAGCAGTGGTTGGGGGCTTATTGGAAACACCATATATTTT
d_gene: .; j_gene: TRBJ2-1; len: 17; abundance: .; v_gene: TRBV6-7; CDR3aa: CASSPYSLECVSGEQFF; CDR3nt: TGTGCCAGCAGTCCTTACTCGCTCGAGTGCGTGTCAGGTGAGCAGTTCTTC
d_gene: .; j_gene: TRBJ2-7; len: 14; abundance: .; v_gene: TRBV19; CDR3aa: CASSIDGRAYEQYF; CDR3nt: TGTGCCAGTAGTATAGATGGACGAGCCTACGAGCAGTACTTC
d_gene: TRBD1; j_gene: TRBJ1-1; len: 14; abundance: .; v_gene: TRBV19; CDR3aa: CASSTRTSGGEAFF; CDR3nt: TGTGCCAGTAGTACCCGGACCTCAGGGGGCGAAGCTTTCTTT
d_gene: .; j_gene: TRBJ1-2; len: 12; abundance: once; v_gene: TRBV5-4; CDR3aa: CASSFTPSGYTF; CDR3nt: TGTGCCAGCAGCTTTACCCCATCTGGCTACACCTTC
d_gene: .; j_gene: TRBJ2-5; len: 14; abundance: .; v_gene: TRBV7-9; CDR3aa: CASSFLAVQETQYF; CDR3nt: TGTGCCAGCAGCTTCCTCGCGGTCCAGGAGACCCAGTACTTC
d_gene: .; j_gene: TRBJ2-7; len: 12; abundance: .; v_gene: TRBV15; CDR3aa: CATSRPTNEQYF; CDR3nt: TGTGCCACCAGCAGGCCGACGAACGAGCAGTACTTC
d_gene: TRBD1; j_gene: TRBJ1-4; len: 16; abundance: few; v_gene: TRBV9; CDR3aa: CASSVGGGQRDEKLFF; CDR3nt: TGTGCCAGCAGCGTAGGTGGGGGACAGAGAGATGAAAAACTGTTTTTT
d_gene: .; j_gene: TRBJ1-1; len: 12; abundance: once; v_gene: TRBV25-1; CDR3aa: CASSRWNTEAFF; CDR3nt: TGTGCCAGCAGCCGTTGGAACACTGAAGCTTTCTTT
d_gene: TRBD1; j_gene: TRBJ1-2; len: 16; abundance: .; v_gene: TRBV4-3; CDR3aa: CASSQDRGTAYYGYTF; CDR3nt: TGCGCCAGCAGCCAAGACCGAGGGACAGCCTACTATGGCTACACCTTC
d_gene: .; j_gene: TRBJ1-1; len: 12; abundance: few; v_gene: TRBV2; CDR3aa: CASSTGDTEAFF; CDR3nt: TGTGCCAGCAGTACGGGCGACACTGAAGCTTTCTTT
d_gene: TRBD1; j_gene: TRBJ1-1; len: 16; abundance: once; v_gene: TRBV4-3; CDR3aa: CASSQRQGIVNTEAFF; CDR3nt: TGCGCCAGCAGCCAAAGACAGGGGATCGTGAACACTGAAGCTTTCTTT
d_gene: .; j_gene: TRBJ1-3; len: 14; abundance: once; v_gene: TRBV25-1; CDR3aa: CASSERNNLNTIYF; CDR3nt: TGTGCCAGCAGTGAACGGAACAACCTAAACACCATATATTTT
d_gene: .; j_gene: TRBJ1-1; len: 15; abundance: .; v_gene: TRBV19; CDR3aa: CASSISRSLNTEAFF; CDR3nt: TGTGCCAGTAGTATTAGCCGTAGCCTGAACACTGAAGCTTTCTTT
d_gene: TRBD1; j_gene: TRBJ2-7; len: 14; abundance: .; v_gene: TRBV23-1; CDR3aa: CASRKGQGSYEQYF; CDR3nt: TGCGCCAGCAGGAAGGGACAGGGGTCCTACGAGCAGTACTTC
d_gene: .; j_gene: TRBJ1-5; len: 15; abundance: .; v_gene: TRBV7-2; CDR3aa: CASSLVITGNQPQHF; CDR3nt: TGTGCCAGCAGCTTAGTTATAACAGGCAATCAGCCCCAGCATTTT
d_gene: .; j_gene: TRBJ2-7; len: 13; abundance: .; v_gene: TRBV27; CDR3aa: CASSQGRASEQYF; CDR3nt: TGTGCCAGCTCGCAGGGGAGGGCTTCCGAGCAGTACTTC
d_gene: .; j_gene: TRBJ2-3; len: 19; abundance: once; v_gene: TRBV7-6; CDR3aa: CASSSLRGTGGPGTDTQYF; CDR3nt: TGTGCCAGCAGCTCGCTTCGGGGTACGGGGGGCCCGGGCACAGATACGCAGTATTTT
d_gene: .; j_gene: TRBJ2-7; len: 13; abundance: .; v_gene: TRBV30; CDR3aa: CAAATPGWGEQYF; CDR3nt: TGTGCCGCGGCTACCCCTGGGTGGGGGGAGCAGTACTTC
d_gene: .; j_gene: TRBJ2-2; len: 11; abundance: once; v_gene: TRBV6-1; CDR3aa: CAILSSGELFF; CDR3nt: TGTGCCATCCTCTCCTCCGGGGAGCTGTTTTTT
d_gene: TRBD1; j_gene: TRBJ1-5; len: 15; abundance: .; v_gene: TRBV10-1; CDR3aa: CASSEWDRGNQPQHF; CDR3nt: TGCGCCAGCAGTGAGTGGGACAGGGGCAATCAGCCCCAGCATTTT
d_gene: .; j_gene: TRBJ2-2; len: 15; abundance: .; v_gene: TRBV6-1; CDR3aa: CASSPRRGSTGELFF; CDR3nt: TGTGCCAGCAGTCCACGACGGGGGAGCACCGGGGAGCTGTTTTTT
d_gene: .; j_gene: TRBJ1-2; len: 12; abundance: few; v_gene: TRBV9; CDR3aa: CASSVAGYGYTF; CDR3nt: TGTGCCAGCAGCGTAGCGGGCTATGGCTACACCTTC
d_gene: .; j_gene: TRBJ2-6; len: 17; abundance: .; v_gene: TRBV7-2; CDR3aa: CASSLVREYSGANVLTF; CDR3nt: TGTGCCAGCAGCTTAGTCCGGGAGTACTCTGGGGCCAACGTCCTGACTTTC
d_gene: .; j_gene: TRBJ2-1; len: 11; abundance: many; v_gene: TRBV30; CDR3aa: CAWSVRNEQFF; CDR3nt: TGTGCCTGGAGTGTAAGGAATGAGCAGTTCTTC